The subject of this entry is one T cell receptor beta chain. These data belong to a study of lymphopenia after photon versus proton radiotherapy. The germline V and J ends were trimmed by 4 bases and 2 bases, with 11 bases remaining between them. Per the germline V gene, CDR1 is SNHLY and CDR2 is FYNNEI. CDR3 size: 14 residues. Data came from immunoSEQ multiplex PCR; TCRdb stores just in-frame clones and leaves some out. Of around 2,700 clones detected, about 95% appear once; the ten largest clones hold 1.9%. The clonotype comes from a woman between 65 and 79 years old with pancreatic cancer. The sample in question was peripheral blood, obtained from a patient treated with photon-based radiotherapy. The J gene is TRBJ1-2, the V gene TRBV2, with D tentatively TRBD1 (5 bases). CDR3 sequence: CASSGVKGNYGYTF. Written as DNA, the CDR3 is TGTGCCAGCAGTGGGGTCAAGGGGAACTATGGCTACACCTTC.